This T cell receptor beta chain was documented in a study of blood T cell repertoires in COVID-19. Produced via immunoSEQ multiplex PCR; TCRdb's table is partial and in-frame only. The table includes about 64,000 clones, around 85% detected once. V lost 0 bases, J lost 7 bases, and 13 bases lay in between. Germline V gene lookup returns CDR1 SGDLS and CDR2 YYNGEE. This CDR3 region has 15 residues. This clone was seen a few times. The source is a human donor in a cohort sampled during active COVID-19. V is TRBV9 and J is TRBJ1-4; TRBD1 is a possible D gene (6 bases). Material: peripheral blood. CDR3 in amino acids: CASSVAGTPFEKLFF. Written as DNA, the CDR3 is TGTGCCAGCAGCGTAGCCGGGACACCCTTTGAAAAACTGTTTTTT.